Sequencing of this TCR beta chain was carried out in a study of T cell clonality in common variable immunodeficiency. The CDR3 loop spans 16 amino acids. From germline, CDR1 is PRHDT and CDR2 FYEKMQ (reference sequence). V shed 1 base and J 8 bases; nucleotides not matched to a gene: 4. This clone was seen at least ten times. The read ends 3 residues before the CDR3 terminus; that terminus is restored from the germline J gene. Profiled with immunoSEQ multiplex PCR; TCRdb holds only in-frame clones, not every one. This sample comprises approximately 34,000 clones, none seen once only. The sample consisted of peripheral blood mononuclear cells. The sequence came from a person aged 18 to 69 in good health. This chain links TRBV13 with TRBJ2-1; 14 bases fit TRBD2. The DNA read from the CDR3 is TGTGCCAGCAGCTTAGAGGGACTAGCGGGAGCGGATGAG. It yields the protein CASSLEGLAGADE. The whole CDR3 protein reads CASSLEGLAGADEQFF.